These T cell receptor beta chains were read from a single sample in a study. TCRdb re-called the RT-PCR reads through MiXCR, storing one row per CDR3 protein. The data show hundreds of thousands of distinct CDR3 sequences, over 12% seen once. Sequencing was performed on memory CD4+ T cells from blood. The receptors come from a female donor in good health, serving as a healthy control. The CDR3 runs from the conserved cysteine through the conserved F or W. Each record gives: D gene, V gene, J gene, clone size, CDR3 DNA, CDR3 protein. A D gene is named only where the DNA matches it firmly. For some rows the clone size is stated as once, few or many, or as a class when expanded; others skip it.

d_call: -
v_call: TRBV20-1
j_call: TRBJ2-3
clone_size: -
cdr3_nt: TGCAGTGCTAGATTCCCTCGGAGCGCAGATACGCAGTATTTT
cdr3_aa: CSARFPRSADTQYF

d_call: TRBD2
v_call: TRBV25-1
j_call: TRBJ2-1
clone_size: -
cdr3_nt: TGTGCCAGCAGTGCCTCCGGGACTAGAGGCCCGAGCTCCTACAATGAGCAGTTCTTC
cdr3_aa: CASSASGTRGPSSYNEQFF

d_call: TRBD1
v_call: TRBV7-9
j_call: TRBJ1-3
clone_size: -
cdr3_nt: TGTGCCAGCACCTCGGGACAGGGGGAAAACACCATATATTTT
cdr3_aa: CASTSGQGENTIYF

d_call: -
v_call: TRBV11-1
j_call: TRBJ2-7
clone_size: -
cdr3_nt: TGTGCCAGCAGCTCCTTCAGCCAGGGATACGAGCAGTACTTC
cdr3_aa: CASSSFSQGYEQYF

d_call: -
v_call: TRBV2
j_call: TRBJ1-5
clone_size: -
cdr3_nt: TGTGCCAGCATTTTTGACAGGAGGGGCAATCAGCCCCAGCATTTT
cdr3_aa: CASIFDRRGNQPQHF

d_call: -
v_call: TRBV7-2
j_call: TRBJ1-2
clone_size: few
cdr3_nt: TGTGCCAGCAGCCATAGCCCCTACTATGGCTACACCTTC
cdr3_aa: CASSHSPYYGYTF

d_call: -
v_call: TRBV5-1
j_call: TRBJ1-5
clone_size: many
cdr3_nt: TGCGCCAGCAGCTTGGAGGCAGGGGCCGGTCAGCCCCAGCATTTT
cdr3_aa: CASSLEAGAGQPQHF

d_call: -
v_call: TRBV6-2/TRBV6-3
j_call: TRBJ2-3
clone_size: few
cdr3_nt: TGTGCCAGCAGTTATCGTATACGGGATACGCAGTATTTT
cdr3_aa: CASSYRIRDTQYF

d_call: -
v_call: TRBV18
j_call: TRBJ1-5
clone_size: few
cdr3_nt: TGTGCCAGCTCACCAATGGCACAAACCAATCAGCCCCAGCATTTT
cdr3_aa: CASSPMAQTNQPQHF

d_call: TRBD2
v_call: TRBV10-3
j_call: TRBJ2-1
clone_size: many
cdr3_nt: TGTGCCATCAGTCATGGGGGCGGACTAGCGGACAATGAGCAGTTCTTC
cdr3_aa: CAISHGGGLADNEQFF

d_call: -
v_call: TRBV7-8
j_call: TRBJ2-1
clone_size: -
cdr3_nt: TGTGCCAGCAGCCTCGAGAGGCTTCAAGGAGAGCAGTTCTTC
cdr3_aa: CASSLERLQGEQFF

d_call: -
v_call: TRBV5-1
j_call: TRBJ2-2
clone_size: -
cdr3_nt: TGCGCCAGCAGCTTGAGCACAGACACCGGGGAGCTGTTTTTT
cdr3_aa: CASSLSTDTGELFF

d_call: -
v_call: TRBV7-9
j_call: TRBJ2-1
clone_size: many
cdr3_nt: TGTGCCAGCAGCTTTTCAAACAATGAGCAGTTCTTC
cdr3_aa: CASSFSNNEQFF

d_call: -
v_call: TRBV21-1
j_call: TRBJ2-7
clone_size: few
cdr3_nt: TGTGCCATCTCCCGGGGGAGGGGGACTAGCGGGACCTACGAGCAGTACTTC
cdr3_aa: CAISRGRGTSGTYEQYF

d_call: -
v_call: TRBV6-1
j_call: TRBJ1-1
clone_size: -
cdr3_nt: TGTGCCAGCAGTTCACCCGGGACGGCGAACACTGAAGCTTTCTTT
cdr3_aa: CASSSPGTANTEAFF

d_call: TRBD1
v_call: TRBV6-2/TRBV6-3
j_call: TRBJ2-1
clone_size: few
cdr3_nt: TGTGCCAGCAGTTGGGGGCCTCACGGGGGGACAGGGGCCTACAATGAGCAGTTCTTC
cdr3_aa: CASSWGPHGGTGAYNEQFF

d_call: TRBD2
v_call: TRBV20-1
j_call: TRBJ2-3
clone_size: -
cdr3_nt: TGCAGTGCTAGGGCACGTTCTAGCGGGAGAACAGATACGCAGTATTTT
cdr3_aa: CSARARSSGRTDTQYF

d_call: -
v_call: TRBV12-3/TRBV12-4
j_call: TRBJ1-6
clone_size: few
cdr3_nt: TGTGCCAGCACCCGGAGCTCCTATAATTCACCCCTCCACTTT
cdr3_aa: CASTRSSYNSPLHF

d_call: -
v_call: TRBV12-3/TRBV12-4
j_call: TRBJ1-5
clone_size: few
cdr3_nt: TGTGCCAGCAGCTCATCGTCGGATCGGGAGCCCCAGCATTTT
cdr3_aa: CASSSSSDREPQHF

d_call: -
v_call: TRBV29-1
j_call: TRBJ2-7
clone_size: many
cdr3_nt: TGCAGCGTTGAATGGGGGGCGCGGTCCGAGCAGTACTTC
cdr3_aa: CSVEWGARSEQYF

d_call: -
v_call: TRBV7-2
j_call: TRBJ2-5
clone_size: -
cdr3_nt: TGTGCCAGCAGCTTTGGGTCCAAAGGAGGAGAGACCCAGTACTTC
cdr3_aa: CASSFGSKGGETQYF

d_call: -
v_call: TRBV7-3
j_call: TRBJ2-2
clone_size: -
cdr3_nt: TGTGCCAGCAGCCTAGAAGGGGGAACAGGGTACACCGGGGAGCTGTTTTTT
cdr3_aa: CASSLEGGTGYTGELFF

d_call: -
v_call: TRBV20-1
j_call: TRBJ2-7
clone_size: many
cdr3_nt: TGCAGTGCTAGAGGCGGAGTAGGAGCCTACGAGCAGTACTTC
cdr3_aa: CSARGGVGAYEQYF

d_call: TRBD2
v_call: TRBV4-1
j_call: TRBJ2-7
clone_size: few
cdr3_nt: TGCGCCAGCAGCCCAGTTCTAGCGGGAGAAGTTCAGTACTTC
cdr3_aa: CASSPVLAGEVQYF

d_call: -
v_call: TRBV27
j_call: TRBJ1-2
clone_size: many
cdr3_nt: TGTGCCAGCAGTTTATCGTCAGGGAGCGGCGTGAGCTACACCTTC
cdr3_aa: CASSLSSGSGVSYTF

d_call: -
v_call: TRBV5-1
j_call: TRBJ2-7
clone_size: many
cdr3_nt: TGTGCCAGCAGTTTAGCCGGGAGAGGCTACGAGCAGTACTTC
cdr3_aa: CASSLAGRGYEQYF

d_call: TRBD2
v_call: TRBV20-1
j_call: TRBJ2-5
clone_size: few
cdr3_nt: TGCAGTGCTAGTTCCGGACTAGCGGGAGGGGAGACCCAGTACTTC
cdr3_aa: CSASSGLAGGETQYF

d_call: TRBD2
v_call: TRBV5-6
j_call: TRBJ2-7
clone_size: -
cdr3_nt: TGTGCCAGCAGCTTTAGCCTAGCGGGACCCGACCGGCACTTC
cdr3_aa: CASSFSLAGPDRHF

d_call: -
v_call: TRBV4-1
j_call: TRBJ1-6
clone_size: -
cdr3_nt: TGCGCCAGCAGCGTCACCGGGCCCCCGAATAATTCACCCCTCCACTTT
cdr3_aa: CASSVTGPPNNSPLHF